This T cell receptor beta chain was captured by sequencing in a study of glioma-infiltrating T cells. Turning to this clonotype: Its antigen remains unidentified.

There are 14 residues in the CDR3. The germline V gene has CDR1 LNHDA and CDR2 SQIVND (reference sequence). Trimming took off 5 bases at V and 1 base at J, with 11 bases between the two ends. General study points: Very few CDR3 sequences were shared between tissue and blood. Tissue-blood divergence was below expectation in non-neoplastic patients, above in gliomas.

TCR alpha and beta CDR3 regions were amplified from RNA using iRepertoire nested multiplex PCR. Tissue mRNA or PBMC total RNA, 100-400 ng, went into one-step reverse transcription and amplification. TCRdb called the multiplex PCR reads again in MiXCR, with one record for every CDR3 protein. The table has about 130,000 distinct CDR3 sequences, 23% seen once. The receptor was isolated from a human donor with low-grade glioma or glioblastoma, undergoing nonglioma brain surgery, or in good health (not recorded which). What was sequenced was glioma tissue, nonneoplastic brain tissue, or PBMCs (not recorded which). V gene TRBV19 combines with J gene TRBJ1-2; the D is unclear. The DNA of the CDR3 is TGTGCCAGTAGTGTCATATGCGTTAACTATGGCTACACCTTC. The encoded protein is CASSVICVNYGYTF.